Listed below are T cell receptor beta chains from one sample, sequenced in a study of T cell responses to AZD1222 COVID-19 vaccine. Clones were sequenced by immunoSEQ multiplex PCR, and TCRdb holds only the in-frame ones, with some missing. The table records over 100,000 clones, around 82% of them present only once. The material was peripheral blood, obtained on day 0 of AZD1222 vaccination. These TCRs come from an adult in good health. Both conserved end residues are part of each CDR3. The order of the fields is clone size, J gene, V gene, CDR3 protein. Expanded clones are given a class, and other clones once, few, many or no size at all.

NA | TRBJ2-7 | TRBV6-5 | CASSRQDFSYEQYF
NA | TRBJ2-7 | TRBV16 | CASSQKSYEQYF
once | TRBJ1-6 | TRBV28 | CASSLGQGALAPLHF
NA | TRBJ1-2 | TRBV19 | CASGQGTSYGYTF
NA | TRBJ1-1 | TRBV7-9 | CASTPRGQGARAEAFF
NA | TRBJ1-1 | TRBV7-9 | CASSLEVAFF
NA | TRBJ1-4 | TRBV5-6 | CASSLAGGEKLFF
NA | TRBJ1-2 | TRBV11-2 | CASSLKGLGGYTF
once | TRBJ1-6 | TRBV6-5 | CASSIGTAYSPLHF
NA | TRBJ1-1 | TRBV28 | CASSTPGGQRNTEAFF
NA | TRBJ2-3 | TRBV21-1 | CARRLAGGYDTQYF
NA | TRBJ1-5 | TRBV4-1 | CASSQTFTTGTANQPQHF
once | TRBJ1-2 | TRBV6-5 | CASTRGSQEARGYTF
once | TRBJ2-7 | TRBV28 | CASRRGGNSYEQYF
NA | TRBJ1-1 | TRBV14 | CASSKAGNTEAFF
NA | TRBJ1-1 | TRBV27 | CASSLSGREAFF
NA | TRBJ1-1 | TRBV2 | CASSLRENTEAFF
NA | TRBJ1-2 | TRBV5-1 | CASSFSVNYGYTF
NA | TRBJ2-1 | TRBV7-2 | CASSLVGVVGFNEQFF
NA | TRBJ2-3 | TRBV24-1 | CATSDLPAGGTSTDTQYF
NA | TRBJ2-3 | TRBV2 | CASSGFGSTDTQYF
few | TRBJ2-3 | TRBV2 | CASSPLTSGDTQYF
NA | TRBJ2-1 | TRBV7-2 | CASSLSASGGAQDEQFF
once | TRBJ1-5 | TRBV27 | CASGLNQPQHF
many | TRBJ2-1 | TRBV2 | CASSENPSSYNEQFF
few | TRBJ2-1 | TRBV19 | CASSIAGGGDEQFF
NA | TRBJ1-6 | TRBV6-4 | CASSDVNSPLHF
NA | TRBJ1-1 | TRBV7-2 | CASSSSDMNTEAFF
NA | TRBJ1-6 | TRBV4-3 | CASSPLRGGNSPLHF
NA | TRBJ2-5 | TRBV27 | CASSLGPGPRETRETQYF
NA | TRBJ2-1 | TRBV7-9 | CASSLTAEQFF